What follows is one T cell receptor (beta chain) and its context. This sample was included in a study of siplizumab effects on memory and regulatory T cells. The germline CDR1 and CDR2 sequences are SGHDT and YYEEEE. This CDR3 spans 14 amino acids. Trimming shortened V by 2 bases and J by 2 bases, and 10 bases separated the two germline ends. Sequenced by immunoSEQ multiplex PCR; TCRdb stores in-frame clones only, minus some. The sample has about 72,000 clones; less than 95% are singletons. J is TRBJ1-2 and V is TRBV5-6; no clear D. The receptor's source is a human donor in good health. Sequencing used CD8+ T cells sorted from blood. The CDR3 DNA reads TGTGCCAGCAGCTTTAGAGGCGGAAACTATGGCTACACCTTC. Translation: CASSFRGGNYGYTF. Supplemented by reference TRBV5-6 and TRBJ1-2, the full variable domain reads DAGVTQSPTHLIKTRGQQVTLRCSPKSGHDTVSWYQQALGQGPQFIFQYYEEEERQRGNFPDRFSGHQFPNYSSELNVNALLLGDSALYLCASSFRGGNYGYTFGSGTRLTVV.